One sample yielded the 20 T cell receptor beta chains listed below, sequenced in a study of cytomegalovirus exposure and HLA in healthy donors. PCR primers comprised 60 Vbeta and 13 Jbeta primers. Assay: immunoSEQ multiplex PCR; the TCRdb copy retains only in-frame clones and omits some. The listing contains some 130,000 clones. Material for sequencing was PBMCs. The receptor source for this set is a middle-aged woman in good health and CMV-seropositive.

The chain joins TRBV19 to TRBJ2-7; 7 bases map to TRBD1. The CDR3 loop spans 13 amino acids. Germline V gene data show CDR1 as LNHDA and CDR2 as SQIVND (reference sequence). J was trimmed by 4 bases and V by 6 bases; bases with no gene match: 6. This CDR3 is CASRGQAEYEQYF. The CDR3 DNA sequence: TGTGCCAGTAGAGGACAGGCTGAGTACGAGCAGTACTTC.

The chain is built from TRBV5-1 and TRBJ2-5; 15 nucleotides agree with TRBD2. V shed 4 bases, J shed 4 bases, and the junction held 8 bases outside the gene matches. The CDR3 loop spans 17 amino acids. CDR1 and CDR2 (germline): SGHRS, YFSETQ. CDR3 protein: CASSLGLAGGEGETQYF. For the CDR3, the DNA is TGCGCCAGCAGCCTTGGACTAGCGGGAGGGGAAGGAGAGACCCAGTACTTC. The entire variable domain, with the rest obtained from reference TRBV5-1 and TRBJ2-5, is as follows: KAGVTQTPRYLIKTRGQQVTLSCSPISGHRSVSWYQQTPGQGLQFLFEYFSETQRNKGNFPGRFSGRQFSNSRSEMNVSTLELGDSALYLCASSLGLAGGEGETQYFGPGTRLLVL.

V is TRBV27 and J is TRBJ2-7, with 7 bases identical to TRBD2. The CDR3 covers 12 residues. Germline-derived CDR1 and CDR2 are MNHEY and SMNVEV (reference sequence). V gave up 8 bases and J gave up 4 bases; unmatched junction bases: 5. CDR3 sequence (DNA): TGTGCCAGCCGAAGGGAGGGTTACGAGCAGTACTTC. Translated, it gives CASRREGYEQYF.

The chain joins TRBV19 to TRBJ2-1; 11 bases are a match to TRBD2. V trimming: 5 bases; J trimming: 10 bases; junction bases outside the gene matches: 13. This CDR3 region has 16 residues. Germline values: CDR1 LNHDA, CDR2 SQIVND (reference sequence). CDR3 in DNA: TGTGCCAGTAGTCCAGAGGGTAGCGGGAGGGCCTGGGAGCAGTTCTTC. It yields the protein CASSPEGSGRAWEQFF.

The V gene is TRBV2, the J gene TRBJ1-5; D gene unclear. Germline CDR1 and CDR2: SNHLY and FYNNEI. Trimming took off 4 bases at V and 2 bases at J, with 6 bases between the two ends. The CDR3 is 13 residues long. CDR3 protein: CASSVGGNQPQHF. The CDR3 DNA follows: TGTGCCAGCAGTGTCGGTGGCAATCAGCCCCAGCATTTT. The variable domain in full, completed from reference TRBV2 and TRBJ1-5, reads EPEVTQTPSHQVTQMGQEVILRCVPISNHLYFYWYRQILGQKVEFLVSFYNNEISEKSEIFDDQFSVERPDGSNFTLKIRSTKLEDSAMYFCASSVGGNQPQHFGDGTRLSIL.

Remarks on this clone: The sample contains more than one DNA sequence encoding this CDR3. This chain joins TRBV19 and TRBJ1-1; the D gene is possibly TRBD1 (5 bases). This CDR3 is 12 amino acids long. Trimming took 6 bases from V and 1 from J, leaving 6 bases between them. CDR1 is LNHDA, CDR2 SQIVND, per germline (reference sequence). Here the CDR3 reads CASRTGNTEAFF. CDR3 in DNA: TGTGCCAGTAGAACAGGGAACACTGAAGCTTTCTTT.

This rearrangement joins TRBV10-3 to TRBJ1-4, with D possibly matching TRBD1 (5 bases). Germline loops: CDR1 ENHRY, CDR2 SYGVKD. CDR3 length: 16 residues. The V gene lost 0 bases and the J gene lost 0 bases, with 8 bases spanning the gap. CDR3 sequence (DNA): TGTGCCATCAGTGAGTCGGGGCAGGCAACTAATGAAAAACTGTTTTTT. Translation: CAISESGQATNEKLFF.

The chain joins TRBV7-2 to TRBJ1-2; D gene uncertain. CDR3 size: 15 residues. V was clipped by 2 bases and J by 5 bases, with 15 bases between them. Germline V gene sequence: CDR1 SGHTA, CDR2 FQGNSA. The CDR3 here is CASSLMARSGYGYTF. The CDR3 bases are TGTGCCAGCAGCTTAATGGCCAGGAGCGGATATGGCTACACCTTC.

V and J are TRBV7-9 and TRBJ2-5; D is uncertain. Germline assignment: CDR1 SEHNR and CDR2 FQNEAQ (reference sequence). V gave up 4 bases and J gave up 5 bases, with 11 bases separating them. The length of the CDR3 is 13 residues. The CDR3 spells CASSSQAFETQYF. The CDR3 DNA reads TGTGCCAGCAGCTCCCAGGCTTTTGAGACCCAGTACTTC. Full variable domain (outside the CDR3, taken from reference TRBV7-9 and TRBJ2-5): DTGVSQNPRHKITKRGQNVTFRCDPISEHNRLYWYRQTLGQGPEFLTYFQNEAQLEKSRLLSDRFSAERPKGSFSTLEIQRTEQGDSAMYLCASSSQAFETQYFGPGTRLLVL.

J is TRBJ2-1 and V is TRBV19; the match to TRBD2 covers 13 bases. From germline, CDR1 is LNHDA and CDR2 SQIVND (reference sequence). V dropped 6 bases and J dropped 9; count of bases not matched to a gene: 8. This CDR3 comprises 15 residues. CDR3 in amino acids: CASSIGTSGVAEQFF. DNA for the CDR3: TGTGCCAGTAGCATCGGGACTAGCGGGGTGGCTGAGCAGTTCTTC.

The CDR3 DNA follows: TGCGCCAGCAGCTCGCCGGGACTAGCGGATAATGAGCAGTTCTTC. This sequence encodes CASSSPGLADNEQFF. The V and J genes are TRBV5-1 and TRBJ2-1; 11 bases are a match to TRBD2. The CDR3 spans 15 residues. V was pared by 3 bases and J by 7 bases, with 6 bases of the junction left unmatched. Germline V gene data show CDR1 as SGHRS and CDR2 as YFSETQ.

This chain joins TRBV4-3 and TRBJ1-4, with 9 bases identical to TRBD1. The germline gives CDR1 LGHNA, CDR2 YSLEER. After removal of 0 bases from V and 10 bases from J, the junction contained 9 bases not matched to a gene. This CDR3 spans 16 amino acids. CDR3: CASSQEGVGTGRKLFF. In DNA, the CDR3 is TGCGCCAGCAGCCAAGAGGGGGTTGGGACAGGGCGAAAACTGTTTTTT.

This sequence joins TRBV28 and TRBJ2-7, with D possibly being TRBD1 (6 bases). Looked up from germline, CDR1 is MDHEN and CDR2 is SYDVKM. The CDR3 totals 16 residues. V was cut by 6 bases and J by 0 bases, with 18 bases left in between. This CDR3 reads CASRATRGSGSYEQYF. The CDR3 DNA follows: TGTGCCAGCAGAGCTACCAGGGGTTCCGGCTCCTACGAGCAGTACTTC.

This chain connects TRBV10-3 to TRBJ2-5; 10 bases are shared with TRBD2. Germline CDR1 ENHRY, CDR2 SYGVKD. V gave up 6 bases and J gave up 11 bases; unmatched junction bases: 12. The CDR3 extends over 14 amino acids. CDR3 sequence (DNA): TGTGCCATCAGGCCAGGACTAGCGGATACGTGGCAGTACTTC. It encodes CAIRPGLADTWQYF.

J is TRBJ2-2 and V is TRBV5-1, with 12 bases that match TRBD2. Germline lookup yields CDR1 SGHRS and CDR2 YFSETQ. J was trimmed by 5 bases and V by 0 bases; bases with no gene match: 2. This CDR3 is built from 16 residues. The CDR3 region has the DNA TGCGCCAGCAGCTTGGGCACTAGCGGGAGGACCGGGGAGCTGTTTTTT. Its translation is CASSLGTSGRTGELFF. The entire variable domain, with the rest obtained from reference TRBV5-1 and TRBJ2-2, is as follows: KAGVTQTPRYLIKTRGQQVTLSCSPISGHRSVSWYQQTPGQGLQFLFEYFSETQRNKGNFPGRFSGRQFSNSRSEMNVSTLELGDSALYLCASSLGTSGRTGELFFGEGSRLTVL.

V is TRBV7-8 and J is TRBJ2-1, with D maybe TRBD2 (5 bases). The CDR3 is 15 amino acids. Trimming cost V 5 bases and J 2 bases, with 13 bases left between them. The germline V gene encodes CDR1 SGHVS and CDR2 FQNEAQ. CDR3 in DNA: TGTGCCAGCAGCGAACTAGAAGGGCCCTACAATGAGCAGTTCTTC. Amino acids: CASSELEGPYNEQFF.

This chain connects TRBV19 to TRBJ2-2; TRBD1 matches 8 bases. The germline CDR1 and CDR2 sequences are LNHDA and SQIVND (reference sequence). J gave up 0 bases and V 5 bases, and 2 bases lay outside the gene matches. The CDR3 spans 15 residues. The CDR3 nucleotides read TGTGCCAGTAGTCGGGACAGGTCGAACACCGGGGAGCTGTTTTTT. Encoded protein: CASSRDRSNTGELFF.

CDR3: CATSRDPGEKLFF. CDR3 nucleotides: TGTGCCACCAGCAGAGATCCAGGGGAAAAACTGTTTTTT. The chain employs TRBV15 and TRBJ1-4, with D possibly being TRBD1 (5 bases). Germline-derived CDR1 and CDR2 are LNHNV and YYDKDF (reference sequence). Trimming stripped 0 bases from V and 8 bases from J, with 7 bases between. This CDR3 is 13 amino acids long.

CDR3 sequence: CASSVIPGQEAFF. In DNA, the CDR3 is TGTGCCAGCAGCGTAATTCCGGGACAGGAAGCTTTCTTT. V and J are TRBV9 and TRBJ1-1, with 7 bases identical to TRBD1. The CDR3 is made up of 13 amino acids. J gave up 8 bases and V 1 base, and 5 bases lay outside the gene matches. CDR1 SGDLS and CDR2 YYNGEE come from the germline V gene.

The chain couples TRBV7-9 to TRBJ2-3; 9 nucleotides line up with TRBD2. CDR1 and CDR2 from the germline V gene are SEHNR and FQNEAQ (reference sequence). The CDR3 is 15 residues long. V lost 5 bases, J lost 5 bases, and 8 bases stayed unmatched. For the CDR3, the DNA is TGTGCCAGCAGCCTCCTCATAGCGGGAGAAGATACGCAGTATTTT. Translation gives CASSLLIAGEDTQYF.